This T cell receptor beta chain was documented in a study of T cell repertoires in cytomegalovirus infection. About the study: Public TCR beta signature analysis indicated the presence of both CMV infection and matching HLA type. Regarding the study as a whole: Cumulative public TCR beta family frequency identified carriers of CMV plus the relevant HLA. The ex vivo response was dominated by HLA-C-restricted CMV-specific TCR beta clonotypes.

TCRdb used MiXCR to reprocess the reads, holding one entry per CDR3 protein. The table has roughly 500,000 distinct CDR3 sequences, more than 15% seen once. About this clonotype itself: Its antigen is not known.

The CDR3 runs 15 residues. Germline lookup yields CDR1 DFQATT and CDR2 SNEGSKA (reference sequence). Between the trimmed V and J ends, which lost 1 base and 6 bases, there was a span of 17 bases. This TCR was sampled from a human donor in good health (CMV status not recorded). Some clones in this sample may be carry-over from other donors' samples. Sequenced material: CD8+ T cells from PBMCs. The chain couples TRBV20-1 to TRBJ2-3; D perhaps matches TRBD2 (5 bases). This CDR3 is CSARAGRWRSDTQYF. CDR3 DNA sequence: TGCAGTGCTAGAGCGGGCCGATGGAGGAGCGATACGCAGTATTTT.